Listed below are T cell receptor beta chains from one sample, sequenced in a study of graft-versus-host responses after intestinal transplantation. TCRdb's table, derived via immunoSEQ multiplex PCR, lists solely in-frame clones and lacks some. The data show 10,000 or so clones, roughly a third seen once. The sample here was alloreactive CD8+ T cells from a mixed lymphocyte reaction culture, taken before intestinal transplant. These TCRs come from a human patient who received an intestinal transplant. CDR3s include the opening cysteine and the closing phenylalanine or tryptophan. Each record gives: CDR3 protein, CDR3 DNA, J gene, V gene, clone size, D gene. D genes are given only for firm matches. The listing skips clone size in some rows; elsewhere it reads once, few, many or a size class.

CASSLVASGGLTQYF TGCGCCAGCAGCTTGGTGGCTAGCGGGGGGTTGACGCAGTATTTT TRBJ2-3 TRBV5-1 NA TRBD2
CASSRTGANTGELFF TGTGCCAGCAGCCGGACAGGGGCCAACACCGGGGAGCTGTTTTTT TRBJ2-2 TRBV13 medium-sized TRBD1
CASSQYLAGVGYEQYF TGCGCCAGCAGCCAGTACCTAGCGGGAGTAGGCTACGAGCAGTACTTC TRBJ2-7 TRBV4-1 NA TRBD2
CASSGGAGQSNEQFF TGTGCCAGCAGTGGGGGAGCGGGCCAGAGTAATGAGCAGTTCTTC TRBJ2-1 TRBV6-1 NA NA
CASSEPPDRVHYEQYF TGTGCCAGCAGTGAACCCCCGGACAGGGTCCACTACGAGCAGTACTTC TRBJ2-7 TRBV2 NA TRBD1
CAIPSPGVGDEQFF TGTGCCATTCCTAGCCCAGGAGTTGGAGATGAGCAGTTCTTC TRBJ2-1 TRBV2 NA NA
CASSSRRGNTGELFF TGTGCCAGCAGTTCCAGGAGGGGGAACACCGGGGAGCTGTTTTTT TRBJ2-2 TRBV5-8 NA NA
CASSTYTGELFF TGTGCCAGTAGTACATACACCGGGGAGCTGTTTTTT TRBJ2-2 TRBV19 once NA
CASSLTAGGTEAFF TGTGCCAGCAGTTTGACAGCGGGGGGCACTGAAGCTTTCTTT TRBJ1-1 TRBV27 few NA
CASSYSSTIYF TGTGCCAGCAGTTACTCCTCGACCATATATTTT TRBJ1-3 TRBV6-5 NA NA
CASSPRLAPGDEQYF TGTGCCAGCAGCCCAAGACTAGCCCCCGGGGACGAGCAGTACTTC TRBJ2-7 TRBV9 NA TRBD2
CASSPTGTGYYNEQFF TGTGCCAGCAGCCCTACCGGGACAGGGTACTACAATGAGCAGTTCTTC TRBJ2-1 TRBV7-9 few TRBD1
CASSAGLSGYEQYF TGTGCCAGCAGCGCCGGACTCTCAGGCTACGAGCAGTACTTC TRBJ2-7 TRBV9 few NA
CASTYPGGRDTIYF TGTGCCAGCACCTACCCAGGGGGTCGTGACACCATATATTTT TRBJ1-3 TRBV28 NA TRBD1
CASSLGALDTIYF TGCGCCAGCAGCTTGGGGGCTCTGGACACCATATATTTT TRBJ1-3 TRBV5-1 NA NA
CASSEQGLDGYTF TGTGCCAGCAGTGAACAGGGTCTTGATGGCTACACCTTC TRBJ1-2 TRBV28 medium-sized NA
CASSDSTDYGYTF TGTGCCAGCAGCGACTCGACGGACTATGGCTACACCTTC TRBJ1-2 TRBV27 few NA
CASTPPGAGPPYEQYF TGTGCCAGCACCCCGCCTGGGGCGGGACCACCCTACGAGCAGTACTTC TRBJ2-7 TRBV7-8 few NA
CASTTGTSGYNEQFF TGTGCCAGCACAACCGGGACTAGCGGCTACAATGAGCAGTTCTTC TRBJ2-1 TRBV27 few TRBD2
CASSFVDRGPDGYTF TGTGCCAGCAGTTTCGTCGACAGGGGGCCGGATGGCTACACCTTC TRBJ1-2 TRBV28 NA TRBD1
CATTTGEYSNQPQHF TGTGCCACCACCACAGGGGAATATAGCAATCAGCCCCAGCATTTT TRBJ1-5 TRBV28 medium-sized TRBD1
CASSLELCQATSGNTIYF TGTGCCAGCAGCTTAGAATTGTGTCAGGCCACCTCTGGAAACACCATATATTTT TRBJ1-3 TRBV7-9 NA NA
CASTLWGTDNEQFF TGTGCCAGCACCCTTTGGGGGACAGACAATGAGCAGTTCTTC TRBJ2-1 TRBV6-1 few TRBD1
CASSPYRVTEAFF TGTGCCAGCAGCCCCTACAGGGTCACTGAAGCTTTCTTT TRBJ1-1 TRBV11-1 few NA
CAKKETANDFYEQYF TGTGCCAAGAAGGAGACGGCAAACGATTTCTACGAGCAGTACTTC TRBJ2-7 TRBV2 NA NA
CASSLDPGRNSPLHF TGTGCCAGCAGCTTAGACCCAGGGCGGAATTCACCCCTCCACTTT TRBJ1-6 TRBV7-6 NA NA
CASSLAYDVSRGTNEKLFF TGTGCCAGCAGCTTAGCATATGATGTGTCAAGGGGCACTAATGAAAAACTGTTTTTT TRBJ1-4 TRBV7-8 few NA
CASSPIVAGYSYEQYF TGTGCCAGCAGCCCCATCGTAGCGGGATACTCCTACGAGCAGTACTTC TRBJ2-7 TRBV7-2 few TRBD2
CASSEGTSPYNEQFF TGTGCCAGCAGTGAAGGGACTAGTCCCTACAATGAGCAGTTCTTC TRBJ2-1 TRBV27 NA TRBD2
CASTGTVPYNEQFF TGTGCCAGCACCGGGACAGTCCCCTACAATGAGCAGTTCTTC TRBJ2-1 TRBV28 medium-sized TRBD1
CASSYITDYRGRRSNYGYTF TGCGCCAGCAGCTATATTACCGATTACAGGGGCCGTCGCTCTAACTATGGCTACACCTTC TRBJ1-2 TRBV4-1 NA TRBD1
CASSIVFQGGPDTQYF TGTGCCAGTAGTATAGTTTTCCAGGGTGGCCCAGATACGCAGTATTTT TRBJ2-3 TRBV19 NA NA
CASSLMGGALSGANVLTF TGTGCCAGCAGTTTAATGGGAGGGGCACTCTCTGGGGCCAACGTCCTGACTTTC TRBJ2-6 TRBV27 NA TRBD2
CASSPRTVQETQYF TGCGCCAGCAGCCCCCGGACTGTTCAGGAGACCCAGTACTTC TRBJ2-5 TRBV5-1 few NA
CASSRLAGSGEQYF TGTGCCAGCAGTCGACTAGCGGGATCGGGGGAGCAGTACTTC TRBJ2-7 TRBV27 NA TRBD2